These 12 T cell receptor beta chains originate from one sample sequenced in a study of cytotoxic CD8 clonotypes in ibrutinib-treated CLL. Only in-frame clones appear in the TCRdb table, and some are missing; sequencing was by immunoSEQ multiplex PCR. The table lists some 85,000 clones, around 77% of them singletons. The specimen was PBMCs, collected after 24 months of ibrutinib treatment. The receptor source for this set is a human donor with chronic lymphocytic leukemia.

The rearrangement joins TRBV19 to TRBJ1-5; a weak D match, TRBD1 (6 bases). The CDR3 runs to 15 residues. Trimming took off 9 bases at V and 0 bases at J, with 15 bases between the two ends. Looked up from germline, CDR1 is LNHDA and CDR2 is SQIVND (reference sequence). The CDR3 nucleotides read TGTGCCAGCAAAGAGACAGGATATAGCAATCAGCCCCAGCATTTT. It is translated as CASKETGYSNQPQHF. The full variable domain, its missing parts supplied by reference TRBV19 and TRBJ1-5, is DGGITQSPKYLFRKEGQNVTLSCEQNLNHDAMYWYRQDPGQGLRLIYYSQIVNDFQKGDIAEGYSVSREKKESFPLTVTSAQKNPTAFYLCASKETGYSNQPQHFGDGTRLSIL.

A single count supports this clone. The CDR3 spells CASSLGVAGGPYNEQFF. The DNA for the CDR3 is TGCGCCAGCAGCTTGGGAGTAGCGGGAGGCCCCTACAATGAGCAGTTCTTC. V usage is TRBV5-1 and J usage is TRBJ2-1; TRBD2 matches at 10 bases. Germline loops: CDR1 SGHRS, CDR2 YFSETQ. The V and J ends lost 0 bases and 2 bases, in that order; junction bases with no gene match: 5. This CDR3 spans 17 amino acids.

This chain connects TRBV5-1 to TRBJ1-1; 9 bases are shared with TRBD1. The V segment lost 4 bases and the J segment 0 bases; nucleotides outside the gene matches: 1. Germline assignment: CDR1 SGHRS and CDR2 YFSETQ. The CDR3 extends over 14 amino acids. The DNA for the CDR3 is TGCGCCAGCAGCCGACAGGGGGTGAACACTGAAGCTTTCTTT. It specifies CASSRQGVNTEAFF.

CDR3 nucleotides: TGCAGCGTTGAAGCCCTTCGGCAGGGGGCGCCCGGGGAGCTGTTTTTT. It specifies CSVEALRQGAPGELFF. The rearrangement uses TRBV29-1 and TRBJ2-2; TRBD1 aligns across 8 bases. The ends lost 1 base at V and 6 bases at J; junction bases unmatched: 10. The germline gives CDR1 SQVTM, CDR2 ANQGSEA. The CDR3 consists of 16 residues.

The chain links TRBV4-3 to TRBJ1-2; perhaps TRBD1 as D (6 bases). Germline CDR1 is LGHNA and CDR2 is YSLEER. V shed 3 bases and J shed 0 bases, with 11 bases lying between them. The CDR3 is 15 residues long. The CDR3 DNA reads TGCGCCAGCAGCCAGCTGGACAGTTCTAACTATGGCTACACCTTC. Protein product: CASSQLDSSNYGYTF.

This clone was seen only a few times. This chain connects TRBV6-5 to TRBJ2-7; D gene uncertain. The ends were cut back, 8 bases at V and 12 bases at J, with 8 bases in the middle. There are 8 residues in the CDR3. Germline loops: CDR1 MNHEY, CDR2 SVGAGI. CDR3 sequence (DNA): TGTGCCAGCCCAGTGCGGTACTTC. Protein sequence: CASPVRYF.

The table lists this clone with a count of one. The V and J genes are TRBV27 and TRBJ2-3; the D is unclear. Germline-derived CDR1 and CDR2 are MNHEY and SMNVEV (reference sequence). Trimming left V 6 bases short and J 3 bases short, with 16 bases between. This CDR3 is 15 amino acids long. In DNA form, the CDR3 reads TGTGCCAGCAGCTCAACAACCTTCGGGACAGATACGCAGTATTTT. Protein: CASSSTTFGTDTQYF.

The V and J genes are TRBV6-6 and TRBJ1-2, with D possibly TRBD1 on 6 matching bases. The V gene's germline CDR1 is MNHNY and CDR2 SVGAGI (reference sequence). The ends were cut back, 7 bases at V and 4 bases at J, with 13 bases in the middle. The CDR3 contains 13 residues. Here the CDR3 DNA reads TGTGCCAGCATTCCGACAGGAACCTATGGCTACACCTTC. Its translation: CASIPTGTYGYTF.

In this sample, this clone turned up a few times. The chain couples TRBV7-9 to TRBJ2-7, with D possibly matching TRBD2 (6 bases). Germline CDR1 and CDR2: SEHNR and FQNEAQ (reference sequence). The CDR3 loop spans 16 amino acids. The ends were cut back, 1 base at V and 1 base at J, with 14 bases in the middle. The CDR3 bases are TGTGCCAGCAGCTTAGATGCGGCAGGGAGGTCCTACGAGCAGTACTTC. Its protein product is CASSLDAAGRSYEQYF. The whole variable domain, filled in from reference TRBV7-9 and TRBJ2-7, reads DTGVSQNPRHKITKRGQNVTFRCDPISEHNRLYWYRQTLGQGPEFLTYFQNEAQLEKSRLLSDRFSAERPKGSFSTLEIQRTEQGDSAMYLCASSLDAAGRSYEQYFGPGTRLTVT.

The count of this clone is one. J is TRBJ2-5 and V is TRBV7-2, with 11 bases that match TRBD1. The germline V gene has CDR1 SGHTA and CDR2 FQGNSA. The CDR3 has 17 amino acids. V trimming: 2 bases; J trimming: 4 bases; junction bases outside the gene matches: 9. CDR3 loop: CASSLTTGQGARETQYF. The CDR3 region has the DNA TGTGCCAGCAGCTTAACTACTGGACAGGGGGCGAGAGAGACCCAGTACTTC. Complete variable domain (other parts from reference TRBV7-2 and TRBJ2-5): GAGVSQSPSNKVTEKGKDVELRCDPISGHTALYWYRQSLGQGLEFLIYFQGNSAPDKSGLPSDRFSAERTGGSVSTLTIQRTQQEDSAVYLCASSLTTGQGARETQYFGPGTRLLVL.

This clone showed up just a few times. V is TRBV11-1 and J is TRBJ2-7; D is undetermined. V was clipped by 1 base and J by 1 base, with 2 bases between them. Per the germline V gene, CDR1 is SGHAT and CDR2 is FQDESV (reference sequence). This CDR3 is built from 12 residues. CDR3 in amino acids: CASSLGSYEQYF. CDR3 DNA: TGTGCCAGCAGCTTAGGGTCCTACGAGCAGTACTTC.

The chain links TRBV4-2 to TRBJ1-1; D is unclear. CDR1 is LGHNA and CDR2 is YNFKEQ in the germline V gene. V lost 8 bases, J lost 0 bases, and 10 bases lay in between. The CDR3 runs 13 residues. In DNA form, the CDR3 reads TGTGCCAGCGCTCCGGGGATGAACACTGAAGCTTTCTTT. It specifies CASAPGMNTEAFF.